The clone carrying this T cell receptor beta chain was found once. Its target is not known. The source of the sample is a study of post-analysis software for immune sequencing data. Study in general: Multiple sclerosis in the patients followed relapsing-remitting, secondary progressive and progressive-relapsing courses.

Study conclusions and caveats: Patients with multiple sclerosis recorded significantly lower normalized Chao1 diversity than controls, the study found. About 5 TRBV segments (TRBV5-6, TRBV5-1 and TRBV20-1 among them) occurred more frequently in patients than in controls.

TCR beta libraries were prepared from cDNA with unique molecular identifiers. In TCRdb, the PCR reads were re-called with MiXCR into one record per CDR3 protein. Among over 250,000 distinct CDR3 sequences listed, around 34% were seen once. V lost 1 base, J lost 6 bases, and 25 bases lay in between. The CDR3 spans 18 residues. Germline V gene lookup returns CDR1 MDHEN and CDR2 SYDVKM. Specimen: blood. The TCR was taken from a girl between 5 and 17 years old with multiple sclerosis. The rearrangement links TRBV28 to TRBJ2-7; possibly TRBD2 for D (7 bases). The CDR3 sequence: CASSLSRGGSGTYFEQYF. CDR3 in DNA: TGTGCCAGCAGTTTATCCAGGGGAGGGAGCGGGACCTACTTCGAGCAGTACTTC.